Listed below are T cell receptor beta chains from one sample, sequenced in a study of OX40 agonist ivuxolimab in advanced cancers. Measured with immunoSEQ multiplex PCR; TCRdb has only the in-frame clones, and not every one. The repertoire holds some 95,000 clones, with under 85% as singletons. Specimen: CD4+ or CD8+ T cells sorted from blood, collected in a trial of the OX40 agonist ivuxolimab. The receptors stem from an adult with an advanced solid tumor such as melanoma, head and neck, liver or kidney cancer. The CDR3 runs from the conserved cysteine through the conserved F or W. Fields, in order: clone size, J gene, D gene, V gene, CDR3 protein, CDR3 DNA. D genes are given only for firm matches. Expanded clones get a size class; other rows say once, few or many, or leave the size out.

-,TRBJ2-7,TRBD2,TRBV11-2,CASSGLAGASAYEQYF,TGTGCCAGCTCGGGACTAGCGGGAGCCTCGGCCTACGAGCAGTACTTC
-,TRBJ2-1,TRBD2,TRBV10-1,CASSDQSSGRPPPPVVDEQFF,TGCGCCAGCAGTGATCAGTCTAGCGGGAGGCCCCCTCCACCCGTTGTAGATGAGCAGTTCTTC
-,TRBJ1-1,-,TRBV29-1,CSVGPGGTEAFF,TGCAGCGTCGGCCCCGGGGGGACTGAAGCTTTCTTT
-,TRBJ1-5,-,TRBV19,CASSMAGQNNQPQHF,TGTGCCAGTAGTATGGCCGGACAGAACAATCAGCCCCAGCATTTT
-,TRBJ2-4,-,TRBV12-5,CASGGPQKLDIQYF,TGTGCTAGTGGGGGACCCCAAAAGTTGGACATTCAGTACTTC
-,TRBJ2-6,-,TRBV4-1,CASSLPSGGANVLTF,TGCGCCAGCAGCCTCCCCTCTGGTGGGGCCAACGTCCTGACTTTC
few,TRBJ1-3,TRBD1,TRBV10-3,CATRGQATLGNTIYF,TGTGCCACCAGGGGACAGGCCACCCTTGGGAACACCATATATTTT
-,TRBJ1-1,TRBD1,TRBV11-3,CASSLDPGQGTEAFF,TGTGCCAGCAGCTTAGATCCGGGACAGGGCACTGAAGCTTTCTTT
once,TRBJ2-7,TRBD2,TRBV5-1,CASEGGEGLSYEQYF,TGCGCCAGCGAGGGCGGGGAGGGCCTTTCCTACGAGCAGTACTTC
-,TRBJ1-4,-,TRBV28,CASSQHRDGDEKLFF,TGTGCCAGCAGCCAACACCGGGACGGAGATGAAAAACTGTTTTTT
-,TRBJ1-4,-,TRBV30,CAWSEGRATNEKLFF,TGTGCCTGGAGTGAGGGCCGGGCAACTAATGAAAAACTGTTTTTT
-,TRBJ2-1,-,TRBV6-5,CATFGGYNEQFF,TGTGCCACCTTTGGGGGGTACAATGAGCAGTTCTTC
-,TRBJ2-4,-,TRBV14,CASSPDGLKNIQYF,TGTGCCAGCAGTCCGGACGGACTCAAAAACATTCAGTACTTC
-,TRBJ2-7,TRBD2,TRBV4-1,CASSQVRDIAGLPYEQYF,TGCGCCAGCAGCCAAGTCAGGGACATAGCGGGGCTCCCGTACGAGCAGTACTTC
-,TRBJ2-2,-,TRBV21-1,CASSKAFITSGNTGELFF,TGTGCCAGCAGCAAAGCGTTTATAACTAGCGGAAACACCGGGGAGCTGTTTTTT
-,TRBJ2-2,TRBD1,TRBV29-1,CSVGRRSGGAGGELFF,TGCAGCGTTGGCCGTCGTTCAGGGGGCGCAGGCGGGGAGCTGTTTTTT
-,TRBJ2-7,-,TRBV7-9,CASSLGQGPGEQYF,TGTGCCAGCAGCTTAGGCCAAGGGCCGGGCGAGCAGTACTTC
-,TRBJ2-3,TRBD2,TRBV5-4,CASSPGPSGSPTDTQYF,TGTGCCAGCAGCCCTGGGCCTAGCGGGTCCCCCACAGATACGCAGTATTTT
-,TRBJ2-7,TRBD1,TRBV7-3,CASSLAGQGAANEQYF,TGTGCCAGCAGCTTAGCGGGACAGGGGGCGGCAAACGAGCAGTACTTC
once,TRBJ2-2,-,TRBV30,CAWSLVGGSNTGELFF,TGTGCCTGGAGTCTGGTTGGGGGTAGTAACACCGGGGAGCTGTTTTTT
-,TRBJ1-3,-,TRBV10-1,CASSEYWGTGRPGNTIYF,TGCGCCAGCAGTGAGTATTGGGGAACCGGGAGGCCTGGAAACACCATATATTTT
-,TRBJ2-6,-,TRBV28,CASSKGGSGANVLTF,TGTGCCAGCAGTAAAGGGGGGTCTGGGGCCAACGTCCTGACTTTC
-,TRBJ2-7,TRBD2,TRBV30,CAWSVLAGGVYEQYF,TGTGCCTGGAGTGTACTGGCGGGAGGAGTCTACGAGCAGTACTTC
-,TRBJ1-1,TRBD1,TRBV14,CASNDRGDTEAFF,TGTGCCAGCAATGACAGGGGAGACACTGAAGCTTTCTTT
-,TRBJ1-6,-,TRBV28,CASSFFRLWSPLHF,TGTGCCAGCAGTTTCTTTAGGTTGTGGTCACCCCTCCACTTT
-,TRBJ2-2,-,TRBV7-9,CASSLATPANTGELFF,TGTGCCAGCAGCTTAGCCACACCGGCGAACACCGGGGAGCTGTTTTTT
-,TRBJ2-5,TRBD2,TRBV5-1,CASSLRGGEETQYF,TGCGCCAGCAGCTTGCGGGGAGGGGAAGAGACCCAGTACTTC
-,TRBJ1-1,-,TRBV28,CASSLPDGNTEAFF,TGTGCCAGCAGTTTGCCAGACGGGAACACTGAAGCTTTCTTT
-,TRBJ1-1,-,TRBV25-1,CASSELGDTEAFF,TGTGCCAGCAGTGAATTAGGGGACACTGAAGCTTTCTTT
-,TRBJ2-2,-,TRBV9,CASSPQVLTGELFF,TGTGCCAGCAGCCCCCAAGTTTTGACCGGGGAGCTGTTTTTT
-,TRBJ2-5,-,TRBV18,CASSPAYQETQYF,TGTGCCAGCTCACCAGCGTACCAAGAGACCCAGTACTTC
-,TRBJ2-5,-,TRBV27,CASSFGFGETQYF,TGTGCCAGCAGTTTCGGTTTTGGGGAGACCCAGTACTTC
few,TRBJ2-1,-,TRBV27,CASSSPRERGYNEQFF,TGTGCCAGCAGTTCCCCGAGGGAACGGGGCTACAATGAGCAGTTCTTC
-,TRBJ1-1,-,TRBV5-1,CASSGLPGQNTEAFF,TGCGCCAGCAGCGGACTACCGGGACAGAACACTGAAGCTTTCTTT
once,TRBJ2-5,TRBD2,TRBV27,CASSSGLAGGPGIQETQYF,TGTGCCAGCAGTTCAGGGCTAGCGGGAGGGCCTGGTATCCAAGAGACCCAGTACTTC
-,TRBJ2-1,-,TRBV2,CASTGPADLNEQFF,TGTGCCAGCACCGGACCCGCGGATCTCAATGAGCAGTTCTTC
few,TRBJ2-1,-,TRBV28,CASSFTGGHNEQFF,TGTGCCAGCAGTTTTACTGGAGGTCACAATGAGCAGTTCTTC
-,TRBJ2-5,TRBD1,TRBV7-7,CASSSDRGQETQYF,TGTGCTAGCAGCTCTGACAGGGGGCAAGAGACCCAGTACTTC
few,TRBJ2-1,-,TRBV7-9,CASTLNVGYNEQFF,TGTGCCAGCACCTTGAACGTGGGGTACAATGAGCAGTTCTTC
-,TRBJ2-6,-,TRBV11-2,CASGRGGPGANVLTF,TGTGCCAGCGGTCGGGGCGGACCTGGGGCCAACGTCCTGACTTTC
-,TRBJ2-1,TRBD2,TRBV19,CASTMGLAAYNEQFF,TGTGCCAGTACCATGGGACTAGCGGCCTACAATGAGCAGTTCTTC
-,TRBJ1-3,-,TRBV6-1,CASSDMRGARDTIYF,TGTGCCAGCAGTGATATGCGTGGGGCGAGGGACACCATATATTTT
-,TRBJ1-2,-,TRBV7-9,CASTQVTANYGYTF,TGTGCCAGCACCCAAGTGACAGCTAACTATGGCTACACCTTC
-,TRBJ2-7,-,TRBV7-2,CASSQLGEQYF,TGTGCCAGCAGCCAACTAGGCGAGCAGTACTTC
-,TRBJ1-5,TRBD1,TRBV27,CASSYKGAVNQPQHF,TGTGCCAGCAGTTATAAGGGGGCAGTGAATCAGCCCCAGCATTTT
once,TRBJ2-7,-,TRBV7-8,CASSLARARVSLPFEQYF,TGTGCCAGCAGCTTAGCGAGGGCACGGGTGAGCCTGCCTTTCGAGCAGTACTTC
-,TRBJ2-5,-,TRBV5-1,CASSFLGGEVETQYF,TGCGCCAGCAGCTTCCTCGGGGGAGAGGTGGAGACCCAGTACTTC
once,TRBJ2-7,TRBD1,TRBV2,CASSPWTGAAYEQYF,TGTGCCAGCAGTCCTTGGACAGGAGCAGCCTACGAGCAGTACTTC